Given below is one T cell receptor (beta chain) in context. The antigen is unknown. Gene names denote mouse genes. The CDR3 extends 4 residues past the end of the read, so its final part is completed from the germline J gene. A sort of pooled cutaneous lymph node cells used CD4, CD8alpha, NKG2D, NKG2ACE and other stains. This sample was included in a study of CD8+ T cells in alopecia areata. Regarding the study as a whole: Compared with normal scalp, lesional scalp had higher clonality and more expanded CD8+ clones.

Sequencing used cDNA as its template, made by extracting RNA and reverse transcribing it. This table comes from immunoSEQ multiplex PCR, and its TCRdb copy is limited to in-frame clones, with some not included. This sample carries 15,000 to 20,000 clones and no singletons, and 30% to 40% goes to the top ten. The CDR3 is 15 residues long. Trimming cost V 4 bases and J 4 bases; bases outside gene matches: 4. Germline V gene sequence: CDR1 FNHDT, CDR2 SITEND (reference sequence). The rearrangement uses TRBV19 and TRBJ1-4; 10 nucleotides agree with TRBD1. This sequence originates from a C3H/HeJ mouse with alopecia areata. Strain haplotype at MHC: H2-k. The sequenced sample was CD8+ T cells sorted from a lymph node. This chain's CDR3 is CASSPGTGDNERLFF. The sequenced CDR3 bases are TGTGCCAGCAGTCCCGGGACAGGGGACAACGAA.